What follows are 16 T cell receptor beta chains derived from one specimen sequenced in a study of blood T cell repertoires in COVID-19. Using immunoSEQ multiplex PCR, the repertoire was profiled, and TCRdb retains in-frame clones only, with some absent. The repertoire has about 220,000 clones, more than 65% of them found once; the top ten carry less than 4%. The sample comprised peripheral blood. Receptors were obtained from a woman at least 80 years old with acute or convalescent COVID-19.

The genes are TRBV18 and TRBJ2-4, with D possibly being TRBD1 (6 bases). This CDR3 spans 15 amino acids. V lost 5 bases to trimming and J lost 2 bases, with 13 bases between them. The germline CDR1 and CDR2 sequences are KGHSH and LQKENI. In DNA, the CDR3 is TGTGCCAGCTCAGAACAACAGGGAACCAAAAACATTCAGTACTTC. This translates into CASSEQQGTKNIQYF.

The chain recombines TRBV5-1 with TRBJ1-3, with 11 bases that match TRBD1. V lost 0 bases and J lost 3; bases outside the gene matches: 2. The germline V gene encodes CDR1 SGHRS and CDR2 YFSETQ. The CDR3 contains 16 residues. The CDR3 DNA reads as TGCGCCAGCAGCTTGGAAGGGACAGGGGGTGGAAACACCATATATTTT. The encoded protein is CASSLEGTGGGNTIYF.

J is TRBJ1-2 and V is TRBV14, with 10 bases identical to TRBD1. This CDR3 comprises 15 residues. Per the germline V gene, CDR1 is SGHDN and CDR2 is FVKESK. The junction had 4 bases not matched to a gene; V was cut back by 2 bases and J by 4 bases. This CDR3 reads CASSQLDRGSYGYTF. CDR3 in DNA: TGTGCCAGCAGCCAACTGGACAGGGGGTCCTATGGCTACACCTTC.

The chain recombines TRBV18 with TRBJ2-5; the D gene is possibly TRBD1 (5 bases). V lost 2 bases to trimming and J lost 5 bases, with 12 bases between them. CDR1 and CDR2 (germline): KGHSH, LQKENI. The CDR3 consists of 14 residues. The CDR3 protein is CASSPSGAGETQYF. The DNA for the CDR3 is TGTGCCAGCTCACCATCTGGGGCAGGGGAGACCCAGTACTTC.

CDR3 sequence reads: CASNPSGGAGDTQYF. CDR3 nucleotides: TGTGCCAGCAACCCTAGCGGGGGGGCCGGAGATACGCAGTATTTT. The V gene is TRBV7-2, the J gene TRBJ2-3; 12 bases line up with TRBD2. Per the germline V gene, CDR1 is SGHTA and CDR2 is FQGNSA. The CDR3 runs to 15 residues. The V gene end was trimmed by 7 bases and the J gene end by 5 bases; junction bases not matched to a gene: 7. The variable domain in full, completed from reference TRBV7-2 and TRBJ2-3, reads GAGVSQSPSNKVTEKGKDVELRCDPISGHTALYWYRQSLGQGLEFLIYFQGNSAPDKSGLPSDRFSAERTGGSVSTLTIQRTQQEDSAVYLCASNPSGGAGDTQYFGPGTRLTVL.

The gene calls are TRBV18 and TRBJ2-7; D gene unclear. The CDR3 extends over 12 amino acids. Trimming pared 5 bases from V and 2 bases from J, leaving 7 bases between. Germline loops: CDR1 KGHSH, CDR2 LQKENI. CDR3 loop: CASSRATYEQYF. CDR3 DNA: TGTGCCAGCTCAAGAGCAACCTACGAGCAGTACTTC.

The V gene is TRBV6-5, the J gene TRBJ1-2; no definite D call. Looked up from germline, CDR1 is MNHEY and CDR2 is SVGAGI. This CDR3 is built from 13 residues. V dropped 7 bases and J dropped 4 bases, with 13 bases sitting between them. The CDR3 DNA sequence: TGTGCCAGCACCGGAGGAGGGTTCTATGGCTACACCTTC. It is translated as CASTGGGFYGYTF.

The V and J genes are TRBV5-4 and TRBJ2-7; 8 positions agree with TRBD2. The CDR3 runs to 16 residues. In germline, CDR1 is SGHNT, CDR2 YYREEE (reference sequence). V lost 4 bases, J lost 0 bases, and 9 bases stayed unmatched. In nucleotides, the CDR3 is TGTGCCAGCAGCCCCGGGGGGGCTAATCCCTCCTACGAGCAGTACTTC. Protein sequence: CASSPGGANPSYEQYF.

The chain joins TRBV10-3 to TRBJ2-5; TRBD2 is a possible D gene (6 bases). Germline lookup yields CDR1 ENHRY and CDR2 SYGVKD. Trimming removed 8 bases from V and 2 bases from J, with 15 bases in between. The CDR3 totals 14 residues. The CDR3 DNA follows: TGTGCCATCGGTCCCTCGGGGGTTCAAGAGACCCAGTACTTC. Translated: CAIGPSGVQETQYF.

The chain links TRBV7-9 to TRBJ2-5; D not resolved. Germline values: CDR1 SEHNR, CDR2 FQNEAQ (reference sequence). Between the trimmed V and J ends, which lost 1 base and 1 base, there was a span of 13 bases. This CDR3 comprises 16 residues. CDR3 region: CASSLGAERLQETQYF. The CDR3 DNA sequence: TGTGCCAGCAGCTTAGGGGCAGAAAGGCTCCAAGAGACCCAGTACTTC. Supplemented by reference TRBV7-9 and TRBJ2-5, the full variable domain reads DTGVSQNPRHKITKRGQNVTFRCDPISEHNRLYWYRQTLGQGPEFLTYFQNEAQLEKSRLLSDRFSAERPKGSFSTLEIQRTEQGDSAMYLCASSLGAERLQETQYFGPGTRLLVL.

The chain combines TRBV28 with TRBJ2-3; a possible D gene is TRBD1 (6 bases). V was pared by 1 base and J by 3 bases, with 14 bases between. Germline CDR1 and CDR2: MDHEN and SYDVKM. The CDR3 is 16 amino acids. The chain's CDR3 is CASSLSYQGSTDTQYF. CDR3 nucleotides: TGTGCCAGCAGTTTATCTTATCAGGGGTCGACAGATACGCAGTATTTT.

The V gene is TRBV6-2 or TRBV6-3, the J gene TRBJ1-5; tentative D call: TRBD1 (5 bases). Trimming took off 0 bases at V and 6 bases at J, with 12 bases between the two ends. The CDR3 loop spans 15 amino acids. CDR1 is MNHEY, CDR2 SVGEGT, per germline. CDR3 region: CASSYSSGAPQPQHF. The CDR3 DNA is TGTGCCAGCAGTTACTCGAGTGGGGCTCCTCAGCCCCAGCATTTT.

In this sample, this clone turned up once. This chain uses TRBV11-2 with TRBJ2-3, with 9 bases fitting TRBD2. After removal of 5 bases from V and 6 bases from J, the junction contained 15 bases not matched to a gene. In germline, CDR1 is SGHAT, CDR2 FQNNGV. This CDR3 spans 17 amino acids. The DNA of the CDR3 is TGTGCCAGCAGCCAAAATATGTTAGCGGGGGTGTTGGATACGCAGTATTTT. Protein: CASSQNMLAGVLDTQYF. The full variable domain, completed using reference TRBV11-2 and TRBJ2-3, is EAGVAQSPRYKIIEKRQSVAFWCNPISGHATLYWYQQILGQGPKLLIQFQNNGVVDDSQLPKDRFSAERLKGVDSTLKIQPAKLEDSAVYLCASSQNMLAGVLDTQYFGPGTRLTVL.

The V gene is TRBV7-9, the J gene TRBJ2-7; 7 bases match TRBD1. CDR1 and CDR2 from the germline V gene are SEHNR and FQNEAQ (reference sequence). CDR3 length equals 15 residues. Losses at the gene ends were 4 bases for V and 1 base for J; bases not matched to a gene: 7. The CDR3 bases are TGTGCCAGCAGCTACATAAACAGGGGTTCCTACGAGCAGTACTTC. Translated, it gives CASSYINRGSYEQYF.

The chain employs TRBV7-2 and TRBJ1-1, with D possibly TRBD1 on 6 matching bases. The CDR3 extends over 14 amino acids. V was pared by 5 bases and J by 0 bases, with 10 bases between. Germline values: CDR1 SGHTA, CDR2 FQGNSA. This CDR3 is CASSQDRLNTEAFF. CDR3 nucleotide sequence: TGTGCCAGCAGCCAGGACAGACTGAACACTGAAGCTTTCTTT. Using reference TRBV7-2 and TRBJ1-1 for the parts outside the CDR3, the full variable domain is GAGVSQSPSNKVTEKGKDVELRCDPISGHTALYWYRQSLGQGLEFLIYFQGNSAPDKSGLPSDRFSAERTGGSVSTLTIQRTQQEDSAVYLCASSQDRLNTEAFFGQGTRLTVV.

This chain uses TRBV12-5 with TRBJ1-1; D remains ambiguous. Trimming stripped 7 bases from V and 7 bases from J, with 10 bases between. The CDR3 runs 11 residues. The germline V gene encodes CDR1 LGHNT and CDR2 FRNRAP. CDR3 in DNA: TGTGCTAGTGCCTCGGGAGGTGAAGCTTTCTTT. Protein: CASASGGEAFF.